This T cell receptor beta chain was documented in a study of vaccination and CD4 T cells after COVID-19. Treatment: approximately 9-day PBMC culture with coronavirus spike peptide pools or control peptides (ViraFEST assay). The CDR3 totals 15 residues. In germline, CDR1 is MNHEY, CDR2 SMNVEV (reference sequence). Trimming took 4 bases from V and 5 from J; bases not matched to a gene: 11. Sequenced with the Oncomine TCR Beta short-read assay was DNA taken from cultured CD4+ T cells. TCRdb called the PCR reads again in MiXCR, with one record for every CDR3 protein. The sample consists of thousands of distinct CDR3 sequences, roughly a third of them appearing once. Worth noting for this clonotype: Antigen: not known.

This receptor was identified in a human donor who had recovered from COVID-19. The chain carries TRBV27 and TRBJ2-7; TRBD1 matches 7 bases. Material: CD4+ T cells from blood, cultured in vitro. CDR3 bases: TGTGCCAGCAGTTCCAGGGGGAAGGTGATCAACGAGCAGTACTTC. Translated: CASSSRGKVINEQYF.